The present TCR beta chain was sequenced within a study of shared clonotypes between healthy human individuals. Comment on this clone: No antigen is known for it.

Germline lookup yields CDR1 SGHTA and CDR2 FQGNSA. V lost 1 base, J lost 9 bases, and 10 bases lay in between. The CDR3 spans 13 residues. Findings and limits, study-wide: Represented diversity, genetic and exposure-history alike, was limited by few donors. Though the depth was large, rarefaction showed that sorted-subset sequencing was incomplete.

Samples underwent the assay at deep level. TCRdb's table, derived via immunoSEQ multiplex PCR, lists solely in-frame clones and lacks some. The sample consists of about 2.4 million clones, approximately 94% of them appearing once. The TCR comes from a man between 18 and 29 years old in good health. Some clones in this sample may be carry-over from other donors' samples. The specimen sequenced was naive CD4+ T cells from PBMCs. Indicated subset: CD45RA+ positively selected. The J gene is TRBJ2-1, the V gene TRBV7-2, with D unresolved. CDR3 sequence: CASSLVYVGEQFF. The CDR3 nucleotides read TGTGCCAGCAGCTTAGTGTATGTAGGTGAGCAGTTCTTC.